This TCR beta chain emerged from a study of shared T cell receptors in the human thymus. Repertoires were generated with immunoSEQ multiplex PCR, while TCRdb's copy carries only in-frame clones and drops some. This sample carries more than 550,000 clones, 80% to 90% of them seen once, and the ten largest clones take roughly 0.01%. There are 15 residues in the CDR3. CDR1 SGHDT and CDR2 YYEEEE come from the germline V gene. V lost 2 bases and J lost 7; bases outside the gene matches: 11. These data are also associated with another study on human thymus T cells.

The source is a girl under three years old with a congenital heart defect. Sequenced input: thymocytes. The chain combines TRBV5-6 with TRBJ1-1; TRBD1 matches at 7 bases. The CDR3 bases are TGTGCCAGCAGCTTTGTCGGGACAGACAGCATTGAAGCTTTCTTT. This translates into CASSFVGTDSIEAFF.